These 7 T cell receptor beta chains were sequenced from one sample in a study of T cell changes during pregnancy in multiple sclerosis. Assay: immunoSEQ multiplex PCR; the TCRdb copy retains only in-frame clones and omits some. This table has about 11,000 clones, 85% to 95% appearing once. The sequencing used CD4+ T cells from peripheral blood mononuclear cells, collected before pregnancy. These receptors all come from a female donor with multiple sclerosis, enrolled in a pregnancy study.

This chain joins TRBV5-1 and TRBJ1-5, with D perhaps TRBD1 (5 bases). The CDR3 covers 14 residues. With 0 bases removed from V and 7 bases from J, the gap between germline ends came to 11 bases. Germline CDR1 and CDR2: SGHRS and YFSETQ. CDR3 in DNA: TGCGCCAGCAGCTTGGTACCGGCAGGGCAGCCCCAGCATTTT. Amino acids: CASSLVPAGQPQHF.

The J gene is TRBJ2-3, the V gene TRBV6-5; D gene ambiguous. Germline lookup yields CDR1 MNHEY and CDR2 SVGAGI. The CDR3 covers 16 residues. The V and J ends lost 0 bases and 0 bases respectively, with 10 bases between them. The CDR3 protein is CASSYSRDTSTDTQYF. The CDR3 DNA follows: TGTGCCAGCAGTTACTCGAGAGATACTAGCACAGATACGCAGTATTTT.

This chain links TRBV9 with TRBJ2-2; D not certain. The CDR3 runs to 14 residues. Trimming cost V 4 bases and J 0 bases, with 7 bases left between them. Per germline, CDR1 SGDLS and CDR2 YYNGEE. In DNA form, the CDR3 reads TGTGCCAGCAGCCCCCCTTCGAACACCGGGGAGCTGTTTTTT. It encodes CASSPPSNTGELFF.

This chain joins TRBV6-5 and TRBJ2-2; D is unresolved. The CDR3 sequence is 14 residues long. V lost 7 bases to trimming and J lost 3 bases, with 12 bases between them. Germline lookup yields CDR1 MNHEY and CDR2 SVGAGI. CDR3 coding DNA: TGTGCCAGCACCGCCCAGGCCCACACCGGGGAGCTGTTTTTT. It specifies CASTAQAHTGELFF.

The genes are TRBV6-5 and TRBJ2-7, with a tentative D call TRBD2 (6 bases). The V end lost 8 bases, the J end lost 0 bases, and 17 bases lay between the germline ends. CDR1 is MNHEY and CDR2 is SVGAGI in the germline V gene. The length of the CDR3 is 15 residues. CDR3 loop: CASGVWSSASYEQYF. In DNA, the CDR3 is TGTGCCAGCGGTGTCTGGTCTAGCGCCTCCTACGAGCAGTACTTC.

Only a few counts were recorded for this clone. This rearrangement joins TRBV18 to TRBJ1-2; no firm D call. This CDR3 is 12 amino acids long. Germline assignment: CDR1 KGHSH and CDR2 LQKENI. The V end lost 4 bases, the J end lost 6 bases, and 9 bases lay between the germline ends. For the CDR3, the DNA is TGTGCCAGCTCACGACAAAACGATGGCTACACCTTC. This encodes CASSRQNDGYTF.

The gene calls are TRBV7-2 and TRBJ1-5, with TRBD1 as a possible D gene (6 bases). The V and J ends lost 6 bases and 2 bases respectively, with 14 bases between them. CDR3 size: 15 residues. Germline V lookup: CDR1 SGHTA, CDR2 FQGNSA. The CDR3 sequence is CASSQQGVGNQPQHF. DNA for the CDR3: TGTGCCAGCAGTCAACAGGGAGTTGGCAATCAGCCCCAGCATTTT.